This TCR beta chain was documented in a study of OX40 agonist ivuxolimab in advanced cancers. In the study overall: While on treatment, patients had intravenous ivuxolimab at 0.01 to 10 mg/kg every 2 weeks. Study outcomes and limitations: At 0.1 to 3.0 mg/kg, CD4+ and CD8+ blood T cells expanded clonally by week 6. Fewer expanded clones were found on average in CD4+ than in CD8+ T cells.

The protocol was immunoSEQ multiplex PCR, while the TCRdb copy is restricted to in-frame clones and leaves out a portion. The table has 17,000 or so clones, about 90% seen once; the top ten hold over 25%. Peripheral blood came from all dose cohorts at three timepoints. This clone was counted a single time. What it recognizes is unknown. After removal of 7 bases from V and 4 bases from J, the junction contained 7 bases not matched to a gene. CDR1 MNHEY and CDR2 SMNVEV come from the germline V gene (reference sequence). The CDR3 is 14 amino acids. This clonotype originated in an adult with an advanced solid tumor such as melanoma, head and neck, liver or kidney cancer. V usage is TRBV27 and J usage is TRBJ2-7; the match to TRBD2 covers 10 bases. Material: CD4+ or CD8+ T cells sorted from blood, obtained in a trial of the OX40 agonist ivuxolimab. CDR3 nucleotide sequence: TGTGCCAGCATGGAACTAGCGGGGCCGTACGAGCAGTACTTC. It yields the protein CASMELAGPYEQYF.